This T cell receptor (beta chain) was identified in a study of T-cell reconstitution after alpha-beta-depleted transplantation in children. Study observations and caveats: Some patients showed high day-60 TCRbeta diversity, which derived from surviving recipient T cells and thymic progenitors.

This clonotype was seen only a few times. Its specificity is unknown. A library of TCRbeta sequences, prepared with unique molecular identifiers, was generated. Each CDR3 protein is one row after TCRdb ran MiXCR on the PCR reads. The data show a few hundred thousand distinct CDR3 sequences, around two fifths seen once. With V trimmed by 0 bases and J by 10 bases, 5 bases remained unmatched. This CDR3 has 15 amino acids. CDR1 and CDR2 from the germline V gene are SGDLS and YYNGEE. The receptor was derived from a girl aged 2 to 9 with aplastic anemia, due to receive a stem cell transplant. The source was PBMCs, collected before TCRalphabeta/CD19-depleted stem cell transplant. This chain uses TRBV9 with TRBJ1-6; 9 bases align to TRBD1. The CDR3 spells CASSVEETGGSPLHF. The CDR3 DNA reads TGTGCCAGCAGCGTAGAGGAGACAGGGGGGTCACCCCTCCACTTT.